Following are 10 T cell receptor beta chains from one sample sequenced in a study of breast tumors, draining lymph nodes, adjacent tissues. TCRdb re-analysed the multiplex PCR reads in MiXCR, keeping a single row per CDR3 protein. The repertoire holds 25,000 or so distinct CDR3 sequences, with almost 70% as singletons. Sequences were obtained from tumor-adjacent breast tissue. The receptors here all came from a female donor with breast cancer. Some clones in this sample may be carry-over from other donors' samples.

The rearrangement links TRBV11-1 to TRBJ2-1; 8 bases map to TRBD1. The germline V gene encodes CDR1 SGHAT and CDR2 FQDESV (reference sequence). The CDR3 covers 15 residues. With V trimmed by 5 bases and J by 4 bases, 7 bases remained unmatched. This CDR3 is CASSRPGTGYNEQFF. CDR3 bases: TGTGCCAGCAGCCGTCCCGGGACAGGATACAATGAGCAGTTCTTC.

The chain is built from TRBV20-1 and TRBJ1-2; D unresolved. The CDR3 has 14 amino acids. Trimming took 1 base from V and 4 from J, leaving 13 bases between them. Germline-derived CDR1 and CDR2 are DFQATT and SNEGSKA (reference sequence). The CDR3 DNA sequence: TGCAGTGCTAGAGGTGCAGGTTCACGCTATGGCTACACCTTC. The encoded protein is CSARGAGSRYGYTF.

Many counts were recorded for this clonotype. The V and J genes are TRBV4-1 and TRBJ2-1; 11 positions match TRBD2. With V trimmed by 1 base and J by 0 bases, 11 bases remained unmatched. The CDR3 covers 20 residues. The V gene's germline CDR1 is MGHRA and CDR2 YSYEKL. In DNA, the CDR3 is TGCGCCAGCAGCCAAGGCCGACTAGCGGGACGCAGAAGCTCCTACAATGAGCAGTTCTTC. Translation: CASSQGRLAGRRSSYNEQFF.

About this clonotype: This may arise from a read error, as a much more abundant clone is one base away. The V and J genes are TRBV28 and TRBJ1-2; D is perhaps TRBD1 (6 bases). The CDR3 spans 14 residues. Germline V lookup: CDR1 MDHEN, CDR2 SYDVKM. Here the CDR3 DNA reads TGTGCCAGCAGACCAGGACAGTTTATCTATGGCTGCACCTTC. This sequence encodes CASRPGQFIYGCTF.

The V call is TRBV7-2, the J call TRBJ2-5, with D maybe TRBD2 (5 bases). The length of the CDR3 is 11 residues. The V gene's germline CDR1 is SGHTA and CDR2 FQGNSA. The germline V and J ends were trimmed by 5 bases and 5 bases, with 6 bases remaining between them. The DNA of the CDR3 is TGTGCCAGCAGCCGAGGGGAGACCCAGTACTTC. Its translation is CASSRGETQYF.

V and J are TRBV29-1 and TRBJ2-1, with TRBD2 matching over 7 bases. Trimming at V came to 3 bases and at J to 4 bases, leaving 6 bases not matched to a gene. The CDR3 is 14 residues long. Looked up from germline, CDR1 is SQVTM and CDR2 is ANQGSEA. In nucleotides, the CDR3 is TGCAGCGTTGATTCGGCTAGCGGTTACAATGAGCAGTTCTTC. It specifies CSVDSASGYNEQFF.

This clonotype showed up just a few times. This could be a read error, since a much larger clone is one nucleotide away. This chain joins TRBV29-1 and TRBJ2-5; TRBD2 aligns across 10 bases. The V gene's germline CDR1 is SQVTM and CDR2 ANQGSEA. This CDR3 comprises 15 residues. The CDR3 reads CSIEVGSGRQETQYF. CDR3 nucleotides: TGCAGCATTGAAGTGGGTAGCGGGAGGCAAGAGACCCAGTACTTC.

J is TRBJ1-4 and V is TRBV11-2, with TRBD1 as a possible D gene (6 bases). With 1 base removed from V and 2 bases from J, the gap between germline ends came to 8 bases. Germline loops: CDR1 SGHAT, CDR2 FQNNGV. The CDR3 has 15 residues. CDR3 in amino acids: CASSLGQATNEKLFF. For the CDR3, the DNA is TGTGCCAGCAGCTTAGGACAGGCGACTAATGAAAAACTGTTTTTT.

This sequence joins TRBV11-3 and TRBJ2-5; D is unresolved. The germline V and J ends were trimmed by 6 bases and 2 bases, with 7 bases remaining between them. This CDR3 has 12 amino acids. Germline CDR1 SGHNT, CDR2 YENEEA. CDR3: CASRVGQETQYF. CDR3 nucleotide sequence: TGTGCCAGCAGGGTGGGGCAAGAGACCCAGTACTTC.

This clonotype appeared once. This chain uses TRBV28 with TRBJ1-4, with D perhaps matching TRBD1 (5 bases). The CDR3 has 11 residues. Germline V gene lookup returns CDR1 MDHEN and CDR2 SYDVKM. V lost 4 bases and J 10 bases, leaving 7 bases between the germline ends. The CDR3 loop is CASSYRRKLFF. The CDR3, as DNA: TGTGCCAGCAGTTACAGGAGAAAACTGTTTTTT. The full variable domain, completed using reference TRBV28 and TRBJ1-4, is DVKVTQSSRYLVKRTGEKVFLECVQDMDHENMFWYRQDPGLGLRLIYFSYDVKMKEKGDIPEGYSVSREKKERFSLILESASTNQTSMYLCASSYRRKLFFGSGTQLSVL.